A selection of T cell receptor beta chains follows, all from one sample in a study of T-cell memory formation after mild COVID-19. TCRdb reanalysed the 5' RACE reads using MiXCR and keeps one entry per CDR3 protein. The sample consists of about 150,000 distinct CDR3 sequences, 15% to 20% of them appearing once. The sequenced material came from PBMCs or a T cell subset sorted from them (not recorded which). The source of these receptors is an adult woman who had mild COVID-19 (a few samples of this study predate the infection). Cell type and time point are not known. Each CDR3 is given with its conserved first and last residue. Fields, in order: V gene, D gene, clone size, CDR3 length, J gene, CDR3 DNA, CDR3 protein. D genes are given only for firm matches. Clone size appears in some rows only: once, few, many, or a class for an expanded clone.

>TRBV12-3/TRBV12-4|TRBD2|few|16|TRBJ2-3
TGTGCCAGCAGGGGACTAGCGGGCCTTAGCACAGATACGCAGTATTTT
CASRGLAGLSTDTQYF
>TRBV20-1|-|-|12|TRBJ1-1
TGCAGTGCTAGAGCCGGGGGCCGTGAAGCTTTCTTT
CSARAGGREAFF
>TRBV5-1|TRBD1|-|15|TRBJ1-1
TGCGCCAGCAGTTACACAGGGGGCTCGAACACTGAAGCTTTCTTT
CASSYTGGSNTEAFF
>TRBV7-9|-|-|13|TRBJ1-1
TGTGCCAGCAGCTTTCCGGTTAGCACTGAAGCTTTCTTT
CASSFPVSTEAFF
>TRBV30|-|few|14|TRBJ1-1
TGTGCCTGGATCCCAGGACTTGCCAACACTGAAGCTTTCTTT
CAWIPGLANTEAFF
>TRBV3-1|-|-|14|TRBJ2-7
TGTGCCAGCAGCCCTACCTCAGGGATCCACGAGCAGTACTTC
CASSPTSGIHEQYF
>TRBV9|TRBD1|few|16|TRBJ2-7
TGTGCCAGCAGCGTAGTGCCCCGACAGGGTGTTAACGAGCAGTACTTC
CASSVVPRQGVNEQYF
>TRBV6-1|TRBD1|-|14|TRBJ2-7
TGTGCCAGCTTTTCGGGACAGCCTACCTACGAGCAGTACTTC
CASFSGQPTYEQYF
>TRBV9|-|few|14|TRBJ2-7
TGTGCCAGCAGCGTGGAGCCTCAGTCGAGCGAGCAGTACTTC
CASSVEPQSSEQYF
>TRBV5-1|TRBD2|-|18|TRBJ2-6
TGCGCCAGCACCCAGAAGACTAGCGGGAGCTCTGGGGCCAACGTCCTGACTTTC
CASTQKTSGSSGANVLTF
>TRBV7-9|-|-|14|TRBJ2-5
TGTGCCAGCAGCCAAACACAAGCTCTCGAGACCCAGTACTTC
CASSQTQALETQYF
>TRBV2|-|few|15|TRBJ2-1
TGTGCCAGCAGCGCACAGGGACTACCTCTGGGTGAGCAGTTCTTC
CASSAQGLPLGEQFF
>TRBV5-1|TRBD1|many|16|TRBJ2-5
TGCGCCAGCAGAAAGGGACAGGGGGCAGGGGAAGAGACCCAGTACTTC
CASRKGQGAGEETQYF
>TRBV7-7|-|few|12|TRBJ2-2
TGTGCCAGCAGCTTCGAGAGCGGGGAGCTGTTTTTT
CASSFESGELFF
>TRBV6-6|TRBD2|many|16|TRBJ2-1
TGTGCCAGCAGTCCTCCGGGACTAGCGGGGGGAAATGAGCAGTTCTTC
CASSPPGLAGGNEQFF
>TRBV6-5|TRBD2|-|17|TRBJ2-7
TGTGCCAGCAGTTCCCGTACTAGCGGGAGCCCCTCCTACGAGCAGTACTTC
CASSSRTSGSPSYEQYF
>TRBV5-1|-|few|13|TRBJ2-1
TGCGCCAGCGGGACTCCTTCCTACAATGAGCAGTTCTTC
CASGTPSYNEQFF
>TRBV4-1|TRBD1|-|14|TRBJ1-1
TGCGCCAGCAGCCAACCGGGACAGCAATTTGAAGCTTTCTTT
CASSQPGQQFEAFF
>TRBV29-1|TRBD2|many|17|TRBJ2-5
TGCAGCGTTAACTCAGGACTAGCGGGGGGATATGGGGAGACCCAGTACTTC
CSVNSGLAGGYGETQYF
>TRBV29-1|-|many|13|TRBJ1-1
TGCAGCGTTGGTCTATCGGGGAACACTGAAGCTTTCTTT
CSVGLSGNTEAFF
>TRBV5-1|-|-|16|TRBJ2-2
TGCGCCAGCAGCAAGGACGTACTTGAGAACACCGGGGAGCTGTTTTTT
CASSKDVLENTGELFF
>TRBV6-5|-|few|14|TRBJ1-3
TGTGCCAGCAGCCCCCACATCCCCGGAAACACCATATATTTT
CASSPHIPGNTIYF
>TRBV5-1|TRBD2|-|15|TRBJ2-5
TGCGCCAGCAGCTGGGGGACTACCGACCAAGAGACCCAGTACTTC
CASSWGTTDQETQYF
>TRBV5-1|TRBD1|-|14|TRBJ1-2
TGCGCCAGCAGTTACTCGACAGGGGGGGATGGCTACACCTTC
CASSYSTGGDGYTF
>TRBV3-1|TRBD1|-|13|TRBJ1-2
TGTGCCAGCAGCCGGGACAGTTACTATGGCTACACCTTC
CASSRDSYYGYTF
>TRBV19|-|-|16|TRBJ2-7
TGTGCCAGTAGTATTAGGTCTGGGACTTCCGCCTACGAGCAGTACTTC
CASSIRSGTSAYEQYF
>TRBV6-6|-|-|16|TRBJ1-3
TGTGCCAGCAGTTACTCGTCAGCAGGGGTTGGAAACACCATATATTTT
CASSYSSAGVGNTIYF
>TRBV6-1|TRBD1|-|15|TRBJ1-1
TGTGCCAGCAGTGGAAGGACAGGGGGGAAGACTGAAGCTTTCTTT
CASSGRTGGKTEAFF
>TRBV7-7|-|once|14|TRBJ2-1
TGTTCTAGCAGCCTAACGGGTACCGGGAATGAGCAGTTCTTC
CSSSLTGTGNEQFF
>TRBV6-1|-|-|11|TRBJ1-3
TGTGCCAGCAGTGAATTAAACACCATATATTTT
CASSELNTIYF
>TRBV7-8|-|-|14|TRBJ1-6
TGTGCCAGCAGCCTCATAGGGCAGGGTTCACCCCTCCACTTT
CASSLIGQGSPLHF
>TRBV6-6|TRBD1|many|16|TRBJ2-4
TGTGCCAGCAGCCACCAGGGGGCTGGGGCCAAAAACATTCAGTACTTC
CASSHQGAGAKNIQYF
>TRBV10-3|TRBD1|-|15|TRBJ1-6
TGTGCCATCAGAGGGACAGGGGGTGATAATTCACCCCTCCACTTT
CAIRGTGGDNSPLHF
>TRBV5-1|TRBD2|-|17|TRBJ2-1
TGCGCCAGCAGCTTGGCCATGTCTAGCGGGGGGTTGGATGAGCAGTTCTTC
CASSLAMSSGGLDEQFF
>TRBV7-9|TRBD2|few|18|TRBJ2-5
TGTGCCAGCAGTACCGAACCGGGACTAGCGAGACGGCAAGAGACCCAGTACTTC
CASSTEPGLARRQETQYF
>TRBV20-1|TRBD2|few|14|TRBJ2-1
TGCAGTGCTCCTACGGGACTAGCTCGCAATGAGCAGTTCTTC
CSAPTGLARNEQFF
>TRBV4-3|-|-|11|TRBJ2-5
TGCGCCAGCAGCCAAGGAGGGACCCAGTACTTC
CASSQGGTQYF
>TRBV10-3|-|-|13|TRBJ1-2
TGTGCCATCAGTGACAAGGGGTACACTGGCTACACCTTC
CAISDKGYTGYTF
>TRBV20-1|TRBD2|-|14|TRBJ2-7
TGCAGTGCCCCTCTAGCGGTTCCCCCCTACGAGCAGTACTTC
CSAPLAVPPYEQYF
>TRBV5-1|-|-|15|TRBJ1-1
TGCGCCAGCAGCTACAATAGGGGGTCGGGCACTGAAGCTTTCTTT
CASSYNRGSGTEAFF
>TRBV20-1|-|few|11|TRBJ2-1
TGCAGTGCTAGAAGTGCGCATGAGCAGTTCTTC
CSARSAHEQFF
>TRBV7-2|-|-|15|TRBJ2-3
TGTGCCAGCAGCTTTCGCGCCAGGAACACAGATACGCAGTATTTT
CASSFRARNTDTQYF
>TRBV30|TRBD1|few|17|TRBJ1-1
TGTGCCTGGAGTGGCCGGGACAGGGGGAGGATGAACACTGAAGCTTTCTTT
CAWSGRDRGRMNTEAFF
>TRBV7-8|-|few|14|TRBJ2-3
TGTGCCAGCGGCTCACCGGGCGCCACAGATACGCAGTATTTT
CASGSPGATDTQYF
>TRBV7-2|TRBD1|-|14|TRBJ1-2
TGTGCCAGCAGCCCCAGACAGGGCCTCTATGGCTACACCTTC
CASSPRQGLYGYTF